This is a list of T cell receptor beta chains from one sample in a study of T cell responses to AZD1222 COVID-19 vaccine. Sequenced by immunoSEQ multiplex PCR; TCRdb stores in-frame clones only, minus some. The sample has more than 85,000 clones; about 90% are singletons. The sample in question was peripheral blood, obtained on day 0 of AZD1222 vaccination. All receptors come from an adult in good health. Each CDR3 is given with its conserved first and last residue. A D gene is named only where the DNA matches it firmly. Clone size is given for some rows only: seen once, a few or many times, or a class if the clone is expanded.

j_gene: TRBJ1-1
d_gene: -
abundance: -
v_gene: TRBV30
CDR3nt: TGTGCCTGGAGTGGGGGGTGGACTGAAGCTTTCTTT
CDR3aa: CAWSGGWTEAFF

j_gene: TRBJ2-3
d_gene: -
abundance: -
v_gene: TRBV18
CDR3nt: TGTGCCAGCTCACTTGGGGGGACCGCCACAGATACGCAGTATTTT
CDR3aa: CASSLGGTATDTQYF

j_gene: TRBJ2-5
d_gene: -
abundance: -
v_gene: TRBV11-2
CDR3nt: TGTGCCAGCAGCTTAGAGGCGGAGACCCAGTACTTC
CDR3aa: CASSLEAETQYF

j_gene: TRBJ1-1
d_gene: -
abundance: few
v_gene: TRBV19
CDR3nt: TGTGCCAGTTGGCGGACGGTGGTTTTCTTT
CDR3aa: CASWRTVVFF

j_gene: TRBJ2-7
d_gene: -
abundance: -
v_gene: TRBV7-2
CDR3nt: TGTGCCAGCAGCTCCAAGGGAGAATCCTACGAGCAGTACTTC
CDR3aa: CASSSKGESYEQYF

j_gene: TRBJ2-2
d_gene: -
abundance: -
v_gene: TRBV21-1
CDR3nt: TGTGCCAGCAGCAAGGGGAAGAGGGTGGCTAGCGGGAGAATTTTGAACACCGGGGAGCTGTTTTTT
CDR3aa: CASSKGKRVASGRILNTGELFF

j_gene: TRBJ2-7
d_gene: -
abundance: -
v_gene: TRBV5-6
CDR3nt: TGTGCCAGCAGCGAGGGTGAATACGAGCAGTACTTC
CDR3aa: CASSEGEYEQYF

j_gene: TRBJ1-4
d_gene: TRBD1
abundance: -
v_gene: TRBV7-2
CDR3nt: TGTGCCAGCAGCCCGCGGACAGGGACGAATGAAAAACTGTTTTTT
CDR3aa: CASSPRTGTNEKLFF

j_gene: TRBJ2-5
d_gene: TRBD2
abundance: -
v_gene: TRBV5-4
CDR3nt: TGTGCCAGCTACCCCGGGGCTAGCGGGTCAGAGACCCAGTACTTC
CDR3aa: CASYPGASGSETQYF

j_gene: TRBJ1-2
d_gene: TRBD1
abundance: -
v_gene: TRBV6-5
CDR3nt: TGTGCCAGCAACGGGGGACAGGACCTTCGGGGCTACACCTTC
CDR3aa: CASNGGQDLRGYTF

j_gene: TRBJ1-2
d_gene: -
abundance: -
v_gene: TRBV4-3
CDR3nt: TGCGCCAGCAGCCGCTCCGGTGGGGGACGCTCCTATGGCTACACCTTC
CDR3aa: CASSRSGGGRSYGYTF

j_gene: TRBJ2-7
d_gene: TRBD1
abundance: few
v_gene: TRBV7-8
CDR3nt: TGTGCCAGCAGCTTAGACCGGGACAGGGTGTCCGAGCAGTACTTC
CDR3aa: CASSLDRDRVSEQYF

j_gene: TRBJ1-4
d_gene: -
abundance: -
v_gene: TRBV7-9
CDR3nt: TGTGCCAGCAGCCCCCTTGGGGGGGCGACTAATGAAAAACTGTTTTTT
CDR3aa: CASSPLGGATNEKLFF

j_gene: TRBJ1-1
d_gene: -
abundance: -
v_gene: TRBV6-5
CDR3nt: TGTGCCAGCAGTTCGACAGGTCTAAACACTGAAGCTTTCTTT
CDR3aa: CASSSTGLNTEAFF

j_gene: TRBJ2-7
d_gene: -
abundance: -
v_gene: TRBV5-1
CDR3nt: TGCGCCAGCAGCTTGGGGAGAACTTCCTACGAGCAGTACTTC
CDR3aa: CASSLGRTSYEQYF

j_gene: TRBJ1-6
d_gene: -
abundance: -
v_gene: TRBV5-1
CDR3nt: TGCGCCAGCAGCTTAAGCTCCTATAATTCACCCCTCCACTTT
CDR3aa: CASSLSSYNSPLHF

j_gene: TRBJ2-1
d_gene: -
abundance: -
v_gene: TRBV10-2
CDR3nt: TGCGCCAGCAGGGATCTAGTACCGCATGGGCAGTTCTTC
CDR3aa: CASRDLVPHGQFF

j_gene: TRBJ1-1
d_gene: -
abundance: few
v_gene: TRBV10-2
CDR3nt: TGCGCCAGCAGTGGGACGGTTAACACTGAAGCTTTCTTT
CDR3aa: CASSGTVNTEAFF

j_gene: TRBJ2-1
d_gene: -
abundance: -
v_gene: TRBV6-4
CDR3nt: TGTGCCAGTTCTGACGGTGCCGGAGCCTACAATGAGCAGTTCTTC
CDR3aa: CASSDGAGAYNEQFF

j_gene: TRBJ1-1
d_gene: -
abundance: once
v_gene: TRBV30
CDR3nt: TGTGCCTGGAGTGTGACCCTCGACATGAACACTGAAGCTTTCTTT
CDR3aa: CAWSVTLDMNTEAFF

j_gene: TRBJ1-2
d_gene: -
abundance: -
v_gene: TRBV7-2
CDR3nt: TGTGCCAGCAGCTCCTCAGACAGATATGGCTACACCTTC
CDR3aa: CASSSSDRYGYTF

j_gene: TRBJ1-2
d_gene: -
abundance: once
v_gene: TRBV27
CDR3nt: TGTGCCAGCAGTTTCCGGGGAAGATACGGCTACACCTTC
CDR3aa: CASSFRGRYGYTF

j_gene: TRBJ2-1
d_gene: -
abundance: once
v_gene: TRBV27
CDR3nt: TGTGCCAGCAGCCACGGTTTGGCTGGTGAGCAGTTCTTC
CDR3aa: CASSHGLAGEQFF

j_gene: TRBJ1-6
d_gene: TRBD1
abundance: -
v_gene: TRBV10-3
CDR3nt: TGTGCCATCAGTGATGGGACAGGGCTTCGTAATTCACCCCTCCACTTT
CDR3aa: CAISDGTGLRNSPLHF

j_gene: TRBJ2-3
d_gene: TRBD2
abundance: -
v_gene: TRBV24-1
CDR3nt: TGTGCCACCAGTGCCCCAGCGGGAGTCCCAGATACGCAGTATTTT
CDR3aa: CATSAPAGVPDTQYF

j_gene: TRBJ2-5
d_gene: -
abundance: -
v_gene: TRBV27
CDR3nt: TGTGCCAGCAGTTCGGTTCTCCTGGGACGCGATGGGACCCAGTACTTC
CDR3aa: CASSSVLLGRDGTQYF

j_gene: TRBJ2-1
d_gene: TRBD2
abundance: -
v_gene: TRBV30
CDR3nt: TGTGCCTGGAGCGCAGGGAGGGACAATGAGCAGTTCTTC
CDR3aa: CAWSAGRDNEQFF

j_gene: TRBJ2-7
d_gene: -
abundance: -
v_gene: TRBV6-2/TRBV6-3
CDR3nt: TGTGCCAGCAGTTACACGGTCCTAAAGGACGAGCAGTACTTC
CDR3aa: CASSYTVLKDEQYF

j_gene: TRBJ1-1
d_gene: -
abundance: once
v_gene: TRBV19
CDR3nt: TGTGCCAGTACTGGGTACAGCATGAACACTGAAGCTTTCTTT
CDR3aa: CASTGYSMNTEAFF

j_gene: TRBJ1-1
d_gene: -
abundance: -
v_gene: TRBV25-1
CDR3nt: TGTGCCAGCAGTGAATATGGGGAGGTCACTGAAGCTTTCTTT
CDR3aa: CASSEYGEVTEAFF

j_gene: TRBJ2-7
d_gene: TRBD2
abundance: -
v_gene: TRBV27
CDR3nt: TGTGCCAGCAGCCCCCTAGGGACTAGCTCCTACGAGCAGTACTTC
CDR3aa: CASSPLGTSSYEQYF

j_gene: TRBJ1-3
d_gene: TRBD1
abundance: -
v_gene: TRBV10-1
CDR3nt: TGCGCCAGCAGGGGGGGACTGACAGGGCCCTCTGGAAACACCATATATTTT
CDR3aa: CASRGGLTGPSGNTIYF

j_gene: TRBJ2-2
d_gene: -
abundance: -
v_gene: TRBV6-4
CDR3nt: TGTGCCAGCAGTCCCGGACCGCAGGGCGCCGGGGAGCTGTTTTTT
CDR3aa: CASSPGPQGAGELFF

j_gene: TRBJ1-5
d_gene: -
abundance: -
v_gene: TRBV10-3
CDR3nt: TGTGCCGTCCAGCGGGACACCAATCAGCCCCAGCATTTT
CDR3aa: CAVQRDTNQPQHF

j_gene: TRBJ2-1
d_gene: -
abundance: -
v_gene: TRBV7-4
CDR3nt: TGTGCCAGCAGGAACGCAGGGGAAGGGCACATAATTGATGAGCAGTTCTTC
CDR3aa: CASRNAGEGHIIDEQFF

j_gene: TRBJ1-6
d_gene: TRBD1
abundance: -
v_gene: TRBV11-2
CDR3nt: TGTGCCAGCAGCTTCCAGGGGGCAATGAATTCACCCCTCCACTTT
CDR3aa: CASSFQGAMNSPLHF

j_gene: TRBJ1-4
d_gene: -
abundance: -
v_gene: TRBV2
CDR3nt: TGTGCCAGTCGAAGGCCATCCCTCGGGGAAAAACTGTTTTTT
CDR3aa: CASRRPSLGEKLFF

j_gene: TRBJ2-1
d_gene: -
abundance: -
v_gene: TRBV2
CDR3nt: TGTGCCAGCACTAGGACTAACTACAATGAGCAGTTCTTC
CDR3aa: CASTRTNYNEQFF

j_gene: TRBJ1-5
d_gene: -
abundance: -
v_gene: TRBV19
CDR3nt: TGTGCCAGTAGCCGTGGGGCACATCTTAGCAATCAGCCCCAGCATTTT
CDR3aa: CASSRGAHLSNQPQHF

j_gene: TRBJ2-4
d_gene: -
abundance: -
v_gene: TRBV27
CDR3nt: TGTGCCAGCAGTTTATCGGGGAGACTAGCCAAAAACATTCAGTACTTC
CDR3aa: CASSLSGRLAKNIQYF

j_gene: TRBJ1-4
d_gene: -
abundance: -
v_gene: TRBV4-1
CDR3nt: TGCGCCAGCAGCCAAGAGGCTGGGGGACTGTTTTTT
CDR3aa: CASSQEAGGLFF

j_gene: TRBJ2-2
d_gene: -
abundance: -
v_gene: TRBV28
CDR3nt: TGTGCCAGCAGTTTCATGGGAACCGGGGAGCTGTTTTTT
CDR3aa: CASSFMGTGELFF

j_gene: TRBJ1-1
d_gene: -
abundance: -
v_gene: TRBV5-1
CDR3nt: TGCGCCAGCAGCTTGGCCGTAGCCACCCCCGAAGCTTTCTTT
CDR3aa: CASSLAVATPEAFF

j_gene: TRBJ2-1
d_gene: -
abundance: -
v_gene: TRBV29-1
CDR3nt: TGCAGCGTTGTAAAGGGGGGAGGGTCCTACAATGAGCAGTTCTTC
CDR3aa: CSVVKGGGSYNEQFF

j_gene: TRBJ1-2
d_gene: -
abundance: -
v_gene: TRBV5-1
CDR3nt: TGCGCCAGCAGCCAGCAAGAAACAGGACGGTATGGCTACACCTTC
CDR3aa: CASSQQETGRYGYTF

j_gene: TRBJ1-2
d_gene: -
abundance: -
v_gene: TRBV19
CDR3nt: TGTGCCAGTAGTACTGGGACTCTCGGCTATGGCTACACCTTC
CDR3aa: CASSTGTLGYGYTF

j_gene: TRBJ2-5
d_gene: -
abundance: -
v_gene: TRBV7-8
CDR3nt: TGTGCCAGCAGCATACATGGGGCTAGCAAAGAGACCCAGTACTTC
CDR3aa: CASSIHGASKETQYF

j_gene: TRBJ1-1
d_gene: -
abundance: -
v_gene: TRBV9
CDR3nt: TGTGCCAGCAGCGTAGCGGCTATGGGAGGGGACACTGAAGCTTTCTTT
CDR3aa: CASSVAAMGGDTEAFF

j_gene: TRBJ1-3
d_gene: -
abundance: -
v_gene: TRBV18
CDR3nt: TGTGCCAGCTCACCACCAAGAAACACCATATATTTT
CDR3aa: CASSPPRNTIYF

j_gene: TRBJ1-4
d_gene: -
abundance: -
v_gene: TRBV27
CDR3nt: TGTGCCAGCAGGCCGGGAGGTCGCCCCGCGTTGACAAAACTGTTTTTT
CDR3aa: CASRPGGRPALTKLFF

j_gene: TRBJ1-2
d_gene: -
abundance: -
v_gene: TRBV29-1
CDR3nt: TGCAGCGTTGAACATACCCTTAACTATGGCTACACCTTC
CDR3aa: CSVEHTLNYGYTF